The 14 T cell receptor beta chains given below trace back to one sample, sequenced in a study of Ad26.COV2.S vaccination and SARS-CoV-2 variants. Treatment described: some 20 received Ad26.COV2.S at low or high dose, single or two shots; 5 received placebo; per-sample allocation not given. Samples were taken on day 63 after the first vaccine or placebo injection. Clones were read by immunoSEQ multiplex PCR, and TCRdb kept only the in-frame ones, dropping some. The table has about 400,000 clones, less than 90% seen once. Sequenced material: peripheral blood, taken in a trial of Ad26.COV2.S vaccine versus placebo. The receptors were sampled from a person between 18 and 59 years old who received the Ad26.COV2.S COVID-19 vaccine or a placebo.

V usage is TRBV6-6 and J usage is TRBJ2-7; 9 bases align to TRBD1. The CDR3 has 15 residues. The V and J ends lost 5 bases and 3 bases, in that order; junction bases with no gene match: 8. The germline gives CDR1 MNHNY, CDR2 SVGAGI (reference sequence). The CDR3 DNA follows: TGTGCCAGCAGTCCCACCGGGACAGGGTACTACGAGCAGTACTTC. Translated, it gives CASSPTGTGYYEQYF.

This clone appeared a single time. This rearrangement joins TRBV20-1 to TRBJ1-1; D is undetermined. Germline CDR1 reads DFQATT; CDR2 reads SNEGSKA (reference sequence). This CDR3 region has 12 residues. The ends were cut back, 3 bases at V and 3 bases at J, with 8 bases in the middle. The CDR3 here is CSASFRYTEAFF. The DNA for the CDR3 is TGCAGTGCTAGTTTCAGGTACACTGAAGCTTTCTTT.

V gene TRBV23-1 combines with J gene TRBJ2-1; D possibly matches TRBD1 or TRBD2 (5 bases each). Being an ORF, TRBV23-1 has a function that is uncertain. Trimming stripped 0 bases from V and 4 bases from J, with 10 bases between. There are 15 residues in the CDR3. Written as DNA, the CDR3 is TGCGCCAGCAGTCAATCGGGGGTCCTTTACAATGAGCAGTTCTTC. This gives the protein CASSQSGVLYNEQFF.

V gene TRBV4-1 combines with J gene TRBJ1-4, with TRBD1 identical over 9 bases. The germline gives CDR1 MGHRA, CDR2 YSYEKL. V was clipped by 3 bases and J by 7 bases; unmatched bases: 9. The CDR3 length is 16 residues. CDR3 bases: TGCGCCAGCAGCCATGGCGGCGACAGGGGGTTTGAAAAACTGTTTTTT. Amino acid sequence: CASSHGGDRGFEKLFF.

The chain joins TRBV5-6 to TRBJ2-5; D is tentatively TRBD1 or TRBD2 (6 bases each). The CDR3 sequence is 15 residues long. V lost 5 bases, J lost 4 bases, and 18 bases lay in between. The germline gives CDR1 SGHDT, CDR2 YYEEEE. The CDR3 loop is CASRRGRGLVETQYF. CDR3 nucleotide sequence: TGTGCCAGCAGACGTGGCAGGGGACTCGTAGAGACCCAGTACTTC.

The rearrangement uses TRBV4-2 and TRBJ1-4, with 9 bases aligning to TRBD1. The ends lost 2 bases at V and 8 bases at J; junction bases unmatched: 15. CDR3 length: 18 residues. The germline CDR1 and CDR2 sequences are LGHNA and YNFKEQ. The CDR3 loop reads CASSQILVRDRVREKLFF. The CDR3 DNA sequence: TGTGCCAGCAGCCAAATCTTAGTCCGGGACAGGGTGCGGGAAAAACTGTTTTTT.

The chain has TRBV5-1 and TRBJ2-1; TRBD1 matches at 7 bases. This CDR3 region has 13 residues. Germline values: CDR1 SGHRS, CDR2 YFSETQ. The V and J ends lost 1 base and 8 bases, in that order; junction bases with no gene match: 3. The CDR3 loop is CASSLKGGDEQFF. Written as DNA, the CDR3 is TGCGCCAGCAGCTTGAAAGGGGGCGATGAGCAGTTCTTC.

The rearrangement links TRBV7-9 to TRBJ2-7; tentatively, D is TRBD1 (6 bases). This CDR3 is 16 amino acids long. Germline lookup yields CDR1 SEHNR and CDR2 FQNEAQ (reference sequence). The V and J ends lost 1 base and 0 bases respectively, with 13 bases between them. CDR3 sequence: CASSLGFRDNSYEQYF. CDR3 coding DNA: TGTGCCAGCAGCTTAGGCTTTAGGGACAACTCCTACGAGCAGTACTTC.

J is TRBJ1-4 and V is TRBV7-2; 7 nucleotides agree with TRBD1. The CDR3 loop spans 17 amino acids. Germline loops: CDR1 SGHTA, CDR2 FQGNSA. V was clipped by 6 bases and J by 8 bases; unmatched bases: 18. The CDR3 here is CASSLPKGDRAIEKLFF. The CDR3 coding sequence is TGTGCCAGCAGTCTACCCAAGGGGGACAGAGCTATAGAAAAACTGTTTTTT.

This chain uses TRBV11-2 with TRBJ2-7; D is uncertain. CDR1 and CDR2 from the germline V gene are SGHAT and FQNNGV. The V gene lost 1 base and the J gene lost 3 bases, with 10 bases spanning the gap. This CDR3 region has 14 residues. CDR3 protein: CASSLVVRVYEQYF. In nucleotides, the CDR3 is TGTGCCAGCAGCTTAGTGGTACGGGTCTACGAGCAGTACTTC.

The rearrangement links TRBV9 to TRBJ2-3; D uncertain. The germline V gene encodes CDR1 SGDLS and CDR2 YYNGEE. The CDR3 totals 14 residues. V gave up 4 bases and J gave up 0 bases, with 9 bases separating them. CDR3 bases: TGTGCCAGCAGCAGGGCACAGAGCACAGATACGCAGTATTTT. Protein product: CASSRAQSTDTQYF.

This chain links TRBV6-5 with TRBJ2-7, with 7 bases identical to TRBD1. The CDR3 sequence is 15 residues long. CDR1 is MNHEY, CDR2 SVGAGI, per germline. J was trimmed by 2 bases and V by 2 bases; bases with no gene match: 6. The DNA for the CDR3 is TGTGCCAGCAGTTACAGCATACAGGGGACCTACGAGCAGTACTTC. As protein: CASSYSIQGTYEQYF.

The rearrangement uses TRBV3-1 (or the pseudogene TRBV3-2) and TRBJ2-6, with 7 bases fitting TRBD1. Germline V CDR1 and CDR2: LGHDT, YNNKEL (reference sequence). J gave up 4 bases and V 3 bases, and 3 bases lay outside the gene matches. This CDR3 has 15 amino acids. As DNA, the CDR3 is TGTGCCAGCAGCCACGACAGGGCCGGGGCCAACGTCCTGACTTTC. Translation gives CASSHDRAGANVLTF.

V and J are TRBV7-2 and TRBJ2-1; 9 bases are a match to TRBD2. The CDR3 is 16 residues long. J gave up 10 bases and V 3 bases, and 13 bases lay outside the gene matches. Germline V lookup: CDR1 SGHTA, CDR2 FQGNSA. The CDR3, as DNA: TGTGCCAGCAGCTTCTCCTCCCTTAGCGGGGGTGGGGAGCAGTTCTTC. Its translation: CASSFSSLSGGGEQFF.